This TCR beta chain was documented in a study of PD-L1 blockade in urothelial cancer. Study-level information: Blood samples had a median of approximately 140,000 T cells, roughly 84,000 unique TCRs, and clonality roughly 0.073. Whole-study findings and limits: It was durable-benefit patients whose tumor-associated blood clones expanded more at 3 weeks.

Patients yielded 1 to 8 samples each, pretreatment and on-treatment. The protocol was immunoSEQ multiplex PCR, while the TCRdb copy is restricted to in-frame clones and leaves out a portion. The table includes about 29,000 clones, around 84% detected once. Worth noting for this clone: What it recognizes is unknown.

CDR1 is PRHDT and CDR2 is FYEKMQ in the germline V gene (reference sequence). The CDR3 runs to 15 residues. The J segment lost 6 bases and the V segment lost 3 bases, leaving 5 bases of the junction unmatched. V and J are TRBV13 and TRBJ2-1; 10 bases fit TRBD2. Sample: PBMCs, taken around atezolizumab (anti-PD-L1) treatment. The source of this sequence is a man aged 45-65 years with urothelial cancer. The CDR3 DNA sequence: TGTGCCAGCAGCTTTTTCGGGACTAGCGTCAATGAGCAGTTCTTC. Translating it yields CASSFFGTSVNEQFF.